The following is a T cell receptor beta chain sequence with its context. Its antigen remains unidentified. This specimen belongs to a study of CD8 T cells in Susac syndrome. The multiple sclerosis controls, all treatment-naive patients, had relapsing-remitting disease that was stable or active. Negative magnetic isolation gave CD8+ and CD4+ cells; FACS enriched CD8+ TEMRA. The study's findings and limits: The TCR sequencing and HLA analysis in the study involved a relatively small number of individuals, as the study acknowledged.

Random hexamers were used to reverse transcribe an amount of roughly 0.5 to 1 ug RNA. The authors amplified TCR beta CDR3 across 54 Vbeta and 13 Jbeta using immunoSEQ multiplex PCR. TCRdb re-derived calls from the immunoSEQ multiplex PCR reads in MiXCR, one entry per CDR3 protein. The sample yields about 280,000 distinct CDR3 sequences, 80% to 90% seen once. The V gene end was trimmed by 6 bases and the J gene end by 2 bases; junction bases not matched to a gene: 3. Germline-derived CDR1 and CDR2 are MNHEY and SMNVEV (reference sequence). The CDR3 totals 14 residues. The clonotype comes from a human donor with multiple sclerosis. Sequenced sample: CD8+ T cells from PBMCs. This rearrangement joins TRBV27 to TRBJ2-7; TRBD2 matches 11 bases. CDR3 protein: CASRVAGGPYEQYF. The DNA of the CDR3 is TGTGCCAGCAGAGTAGCGGGAGGGCCCTACGAGCAGTACTTC.